Following are 2 T cell receptor beta chains from one sample sequenced in a study of cytomegalovirus exposure and HLA in healthy donors. The PCR made use of 60 Vbeta and 13 Jbeta primers. The repertoire was sequenced with immunoSEQ multiplex PCR; TCRdb's copy has only in-frame clones and lacks some. The sample holds 40,000 to 45,000 clones, roughly 87% seen once. The sample comprised PBMCs. These receptors were collected from a woman aged 35 to 49 in good health and CMV-seropositive.

The rearrangement links TRBV7-8 to TRBJ1-6; tentatively, D is TRBD1 (6 bases). This CDR3 is 15 amino acids long. V shed 1 base and J shed 11 bases, with 15 bases lying between them. The germline V gene has CDR1 SGHVS and CDR2 FQNEAQ. CDR3 DNA: TGTGCCAGCAGCTTAGGTTCACAGGGTTTGGCACCCCTCCACTTT. Its protein product is CASSLGSQGLAPLHF.

This chain joins TRBV2 and TRBJ1-1; 7 positions agree with TRBD1. Germline V lookup: CDR1 SNHLY, CDR2 FYNNEI. The CDR3 loop spans 13 amino acids. V lost 8 bases, J lost 1 base, and 4 bases stayed unmatched. The CDR3: CASEQGRNTEAFF. The CDR3 DNA sequence: TGTGCCAGCGAACAGGGGCGGAACACTGAAGCTTTCTTT. Drawing the rest from reference TRBV2 and TRBJ1-1, the complete variable domain is EPEVTQTPSHQVTQMGQEVILRCVPISNHLYFYWYRQILGQKVEFLVSFYNNEISEKSEIFDDQFSVERPDGSNFTLKIRSTKLEDSAMYFCASEQGRNTEAFFGQGTRLTVV.